This T cell receptor beta chain was retrieved from a study of T cells in Graves' hyperthyroidism and ophthalmopathy. TCR beta CDR3 sequences were amplified from RNA transcripts. Initially, a first-round RT-PCR of the TCR CDR3 employed the HTBI primer set. TCRdb itself ran the multiplex PCR reads through MiXCR, one entry per CDR3 protein. The table includes approximately 740,000 distinct CDR3 sequences, less than 15% detected once. Cells are PBMCs isolated from approximately 9.2 ml of fresh blood. The CDR3 extends over 12 amino acids. The V end lost 1 base, the J end lost 6 bases, and 7 bases lay between the germline ends. Looked up from germline, CDR1 is SGHDN and CDR2 is FVKESK. This clonotype was counted between two and nine times.

This receptor was obtained from a woman aged 18-35 years with Graves' hyperthyroidism. The sample taken for sequencing was blood. The chain combines TRBV14 with TRBJ2-7; no definite D call. Here the CDR3 reads CASSQASFEQYF. The CDR3 DNA reads as TGTGCCAGCAGCCAAGCGTCATTCGAGCAGTACTTC. Drawing the rest from reference TRBV14 and TRBJ2-7, the complete variable domain is EAGVTQFPSHSVIEKGQTVTLRCDPISGHDNLYWYRRVMGKEIKFLLHFVKESKQDESGMPNNRFLAERTGGTYSTLKVQPAELEDSGVYFCASSQASFEQYFGPGTRLTVT.